Below, 20 T cell receptor beta chains from the same sample are listed, as sequenced in a study of spatial heterogeneity in lung cancer. Specified time point: sample taken at primary tumor resection. Sequencing of whole RNA from tumor, nontumor lung or frozen PBMC involved no sorting. TCRdb re-derived calls from the 5' RACE reads in MiXCR, one entry per CDR3 protein. The sample holds more than 85,000 distinct CDR3 sequences, roughly 8.7% seen once. The material sequenced was PBMCs, taken at surgery. The receptors stem from a male donor with early-stage non-small cell lung cancer.

In its sample, this clonotype was seen many times. The gene calls are TRBV7-9 and TRBJ1-2; TRBD1 agrees at 9 bases. J lost 6 bases, V lost 5 bases, and 10 bases had no gene match. This CDR3 comprises 15 residues. CDR1 and CDR2 (germline): SEHNR, FQNEAQ (reference sequence). CDR3 nucleotides: TGTGCCAGCAGCCCCGGACAGGGGCGCACCGATGGCTACACCTTC. Translated: CASSPGQGRTDGYTF.

This clonotype has a handful of counts. This sequence joins TRBV28 and TRBJ2-2, with D tentatively TRBD1 (5 bases). The CDR3 spans 13 residues. The V and J ends lost 7 bases and 4 bases respectively, with 10 bases between them. CDR1 is MDHEN and CDR2 is SYDVKM in the germline V gene. The CDR3 protein is CASTLQATGELFF. The DNA of the CDR3 is TGTGCCAGCACTCTACAGGCCACCGGGGAGCTGTTTTTT.

This chain uses TRBV7-2 with TRBJ2-7; unclear D gene. In germline, CDR1 is SGHTA, CDR2 FQGNSA. V lost 2 bases and J lost 1, with 6 bases in between. The CDR3 consists of 13 residues. CDR3 region: CASSLQQSYEQYF. In DNA form, the CDR3 reads TGTGCCAGCAGCTTACAACAGTCCTACGAGCAGTACTTC.

V gene TRBV3-1 combines with J gene TRBJ2-6; perhaps TRBD2 as D (5 bases). The germline V gene encodes CDR1 LGHDT and CDR2 YNNKEL (reference sequence). Trimming shortened V by 1 base and J by 2 bases, and 9 bases separated the two germline ends. The CDR3 consists of 16 residues. CDR3 DNA: TGTGCCAGCAGCCAAGTTACCGGGGCTGGGGCCAACGTCCTGACTTTC. This encodes CASSQVTGAGANVLTF.

The rearrangement joins TRBV7-9 to TRBJ1-3; D possibly corresponds to TRBD1 (5 bases). Trimming took off 5 bases at V and 4 bases at J, with 18 bases between the two ends. The length of the CDR3 is 16 residues. CDR1 SEHNR and CDR2 FQNEAQ come from the germline V gene (reference sequence). In DNA form, the CDR3 reads TGTGCCAGCAGCCCTAAGGGAGGGGCCGGGGGAAACACCATATATTTT. This codes for CASSPKGGAGGNTIYF.

In its sample, this clonotype was seen a few times. The rearrangement uses TRBV6-6 and TRBJ2-1, with 8 bases lining up with TRBD2. The CDR3 has 14 amino acids. The junction had 8 bases not matched to a gene; V was cut back by 7 bases and J by 6 bases. Germline values: CDR1 MNHNY, CDR2 SVGAGI (reference sequence). Here the CDR3 DNA reads TGTGCCAGCAACCGGGAGGGCCTAAGCAATGAGCAGTTCTTC. This encodes CASNREGLSNEQFF.

The chain is built from TRBV29-1 and TRBJ2-7; the match to TRBD1 covers 7 bases. The germline V gene has CDR1 SQVTM and CDR2 ANQGSEA. The CDR3 is 15 amino acids. V gave up 3 bases and J gave up 3 bases; unmatched junction bases: 11. CDR3 nucleotide sequence: TGCAGCGTTGACCTCACGGACAGGCCGATCTACGAGCAGTACTTC. Translated: CSVDLTDRPIYEQYF.

The CDR3, as DNA: TGTGCCAGCAGGACCGCGGGAGGCACCGGGGAGCTGTTTTTT. Translating it yields CASRTAGGTGELFF. V and J are TRBV28 and TRBJ2-2; TRBD2 aligns across 8 bases. Germline CDR1 is MDHEN and CDR2 is SYDVKM. The CDR3 length is 14 residues. The V and J ends lost 6 bases and 4 bases, in that order; junction bases with no gene match: 4.

At least ten counts were recorded for this clonotype. The genes are TRBV27 and TRBJ1-1, with TRBD1 as a possible D gene (5 bases). The germline V and J ends were trimmed by 5 bases and 1 base, with 8 bases remaining between them. CDR1 MNHEY and CDR2 SMNVEV come from the germline V gene (reference sequence). CDR3 length: 13 amino acids. The DNA for the CDR3 is TGTGCCAGCAGTAGGGGAGCGAACACTGAAGCTTTCTTT. This sequence encodes CASSRGANTEAFF.

The J gene is TRBJ2-2, the V gene TRBV7-9; no clear D. CDR3 size: 14 residues. The germline CDR1 and CDR2 sequences are SEHNR and FQNEAQ (reference sequence). Trimming pared 4 bases from V and 5 bases from J, leaving 11 bases between. The CDR3 DNA is TGTGCCAGCAGCTCCGGCGGAGCAACCGGGGAGCTGTTTTTT. This translates into CASSSGGATGELFF.

CDR3 protein: CATRRDRLTDTQYF. The CDR3 bases are TGTGCCACTCGAAGGGACAGACTCACAGATACGCAGTATTTT. V usage is TRBV15 and J usage is TRBJ2-3; 7 bases are shared with TRBD1. Per the germline V gene, CDR1 is LNHNV and CDR2 is YYDKDF (reference sequence). The CDR3 sequence is 14 residues long. The V gene end was trimmed by 9 bases and the J gene end by 2 bases; junction bases not matched to a gene: 8.

This clonotype was recorded at least ten times. The chain couples TRBV10-3 to TRBJ2-5, with TRBD1 matching over 10 bases. The CDR3 spans 14 residues. The ends lost 2 bases at V and 5 bases at J; junction bases unmatched: 2. Germline loops: CDR1 ENHRY, CDR2 SYGVKD. The CDR3 bases are TGTGCCATCAGTGAGAGACAGGGGGCTGAGACCCAGTACTTC. Amino acid sequence: CAISERQGAETQYF.

This clonotype was seen a few times. The V and J genes are TRBV12-3 or TRBV12-4 and TRBJ1-3; D is unresolved. The CDR3 length is 13 residues. V shed 6 bases and J shed 3 bases, with 9 bases lying between them. Here the CDR3 reads CASSGIYGNTIYF. The CDR3 DNA reads as TGTGCCAGCAGCGGGATCTATGGAAACACCATATATTTT.

The V and J genes are TRBV7-2 and TRBJ2-6; D gene unclear. There are 15 residues in the CDR3. V lost 5 bases and J lost 2, with 10 bases in between. Germline V gene lookup returns CDR1 SGHTA and CDR2 FQGNSA. The CDR3 DNA sequence: TGTGCCAGCAGCCACAGACGACCTGGGGCCAACGTCCTGACTTTC. It translates to CASSHRRPGANVLTF.

The table lists this clonotype with many counts. V gene TRBV20-1 combines with J gene TRBJ2-3, with D possibly being TRBD2 (5 bases). Germline assignment: CDR1 DFQATT and CDR2 SNEGSKA (reference sequence). The CDR3 covers 13 residues. Trimming took 0 bases from V and 4 from J, leaving 8 bases between them. The CDR3 region is CSARDGLADTQYF. The CDR3 nucleotides are TGCAGTGCTAGAGATGGACTCGCAGATACGCAGTATTTT.

There are a few counts of this clonotype. The DNA of the CDR3 is TGTGCCAGCAGCGTAGGTCCAGGGGCAAATCAGCCCCAGCATTTT. This gives the protein CASSVGPGANQPQHF. This chain connects TRBV9 to TRBJ1-5; perhaps TRBD1 as D (6 bases). Germline V gene data show CDR1 as SGDLS and CDR2 as YYNGEE. The V gene lost 0 bases and the J gene lost 4 bases, with 11 bases spanning the gap. This CDR3 is 15 amino acids long.

The gene calls are TRBV10-3 and TRBJ2-7, with TRBD1 as a possible D gene (5 bases). This CDR3 has 15 amino acids. Trimming pared 0 bases from V and 0 bases from J, leaving 9 bases between. Looked up from germline, CDR1 is ENHRY and CDR2 is SYGVKD. In DNA form, the CDR3 reads TGTGCCATCAGTGAGTCTACAGGATACTCCTACGAGCAGTACTTC. This translates into CAISESTGYSYEQYF.

This clonotype was recorded at least ten times. V is TRBV6-2 or TRBV6-3 and J is TRBJ2-1; 8 bases match TRBD2. V was clipped by 6 bases and J by 6 bases; unmatched bases: 16. The CDR3 contains 17 residues. CDR1 is MNHEY and CDR2 is SVGEGT in the germline V gene. CDR3 residues: CASSTFSVAGQLNEQFF. CDR3 in DNA: TGTGCCAGCAGCACGTTTTCGGTAGCGGGGCAGCTCAATGAGCAGTTCTTC.

This clonotype was observed a handful of times. The chain carries TRBV4-2 and TRBJ1-6; weak D call: TRBD1 (5 bases). Trimming left V 3 bases short and J 5 bases short, with 14 bases between. Germline V lookup: CDR1 LGHNA, CDR2 YNFKEQ. This CDR3 contains 16 residues. The CDR3 reads CASSQTPGRDNSPLHF. In nucleotides, the CDR3 is TGTGCCAGCAGCCAGACCCCAGGGCGGGATAATTCACCCCTCCACTTT.

This clonotype was detected many times. This chain joins TRBV27 and TRBJ2-7, with a tentative D call TRBD1 (6 bases). This CDR3 spans 13 amino acids. V lost 4 bases and J lost 6, with 13 bases in between. The V gene's germline CDR1 is MNHEY and CDR2 SMNVEV (reference sequence). The CDR3 region is CASSSTGWSEQYF. CDR3 in DNA: TGTGCCAGCAGTTCCACAGGGTGGAGCGAGCAGTACTTC.